These T cell receptor beta chains were read from a single sample in a study of cytomegalovirus exposure and HLA in healthy donors. Clones were sequenced by immunoSEQ multiplex PCR, and TCRdb holds only the in-frame ones, with some missing. The listing records 93,000 or so clones. Sequences were obtained from PBMCs. The source is a middle-aged man in good health and CMV-seronegative. The CDR3 runs from the conserved cysteine through the conserved F or W. Fields, in order: CDR3 protein, CDR3 DNA, D gene, V gene, J gene. A D gene is named only where the DNA matches it firmly.

CDR3: CASSPYISSDRNEQFF
DNA: TGTGCCAGCTCACCATATATTAGCTCTGACAGGAATGAGCAGTTCTTC
D: -
V: TRBV18
J: TRBJ2-1

CDR3: CASSVDADRTGELFF
DNA: TGTGCCAGCAGCGTAGATGCCGATCGGACCGGGGAGCTGTTTTTT
D: -
V: TRBV9
J: TRBJ2-2

CDR3: CASSLDPGMSTEAFF
DNA: TGTGCCAGCAGCTTAGATCCGGGGATGAGCACTGAAGCTTTCTTT
D: -
V: TRBV7-9
J: TRBJ1-1

CDR3: CASSQDRFGTGGHEQYF
DNA: TGCGCCAGCAGCCAAGATAGGTTCGGGACAGGGGGCCACGAGCAGTACTTC
D: TRBD1
V: TRBV4-3
J: TRBJ2-7

CDR3: CASSLSLSGGGNTIYF
DNA: TGTGCCAGCAGCTTAAGTCTCTCGGGGGGCGGAAACACCATATATTTT
D: -
V: TRBV7-9
J: TRBJ1-3

CDR3: CAITWSRPGEQFF
DNA: TGTGCCATCACTTGGAGCCGGCCGGGGGAGCAGTTCTTC
D: -
V: TRBV7-9
J: TRBJ2-1

CDR3: CASSRQGDGYTF
DNA: TGTGCCAGCAGTCGACAGGGGGACGGCTACACCTTC
D: TRBD1
V: TRBV6-5
J: TRBJ1-2

CDR3: CASSPYQETQYF
DNA: TGTGCCAGCTCACCATATCAAGAGACCCAGTACTTC
D: -
V: TRBV18
J: TRBJ2-5

CDR3: CASRGTDINEKLFF
DNA: TGTGCCAGCAGGGGGACAGACATTAATGAAAAACTGTTTTTT
D: TRBD1
V: TRBV6-5
J: TRBJ1-4

CDR3: CASSPGRVANEKLFF
DNA: TGTGCCAGCAGCCCAGGGAGGGTAGCTAATGAAAAACTGTTTTTT
D: -
V: TRBV11-2
J: TRBJ1-4

CDR3: CASSPPGQGITEAFF
DNA: TGCGCCAGCAGCCCACCGGGACAGGGTATCACTGAAGCTTTCTTT
D: TRBD1
V: TRBV5-1
J: TRBJ1-1